These T cell receptor beta chains were read from a single sample in a study of blood T cell repertoires in COVID-19. Assay used: immunoSEQ multiplex PCR; TCRdb lists only in-frame clones, some missing. In the table there are 150,000 or so clones, 85% to 90% of which are singletons. Sequencing input: peripheral blood. Receptor source: a young man with acute or convalescent COVID-19. Both conserved end residues are part of each CDR3. Fields, in order: J gene, V gene, clone size, CDR3 protein. Clone size is not always given. Where it is, it says once, few, many or a class for expanded clones.

>TRBJ2-7|TRBV19|NA
CASSTIAGLSYEQYF
>TRBJ2-2|TRBV3-1/TRBV3-2|once
CASSPFSGIAGALTGELFF
>TRBJ2-5|TRBV21-1|once
CASKPTRGLRPETQYF
>TRBJ1-6|TRBV5-1|NA
CASSLARTAYSPLHF
>TRBJ2-1|TRBV19|NA
CASSNQRGGRNEQFF
>TRBJ2-3|TRBV7-9|NA
CASSSGTSSTDTQYF
>TRBJ1-5|TRBV18|NA
CASSPAGIRGTNQPQHF
>TRBJ2-2|TRBV12-5|NA
CASGLNRGRTGELFF
>TRBJ2-3|TRBV7-9|NA
CASSLEIHYTQYF
>TRBJ1-5|TRBV11-2|NA
CASSGGQLNQPQHF
>TRBJ1-6|TRBV5-6|few
CASTKQGYNSPLHF
>TRBJ1-5|TRBV5-5|NA
CASSPGSALGQPQHF
>TRBJ1-1|TRBV10-3|NA
CAISEDSMNTEAFF
>TRBJ2-7|TRBV5-1|once
CASSPGQGASYEQYF
>TRBJ1-2|TRBV7-2|NA
CASSLVDRGDGYTF
>TRBJ2-7|TRBV12-5|NA
CASGGGSYEQYF
>TRBJ2-1|TRBV7-9|NA
CASSLGRDYNEQFF
>TRBJ1-2|TRBV30|NA
CACAEAVNYGYTF
>TRBJ2-5|TRBV19|NA
CASSTTSGVETQYF
>TRBJ1-2|TRBV19|NA
CASSTTRGPNYGYTF
>TRBJ2-7|TRBV11-2|NA
CASSSPGLARAYEQYF
>TRBJ1-2|TRBV5-4|NA
CASKLDRIASYGYTF
>TRBJ1-4|TRBV3-1/TRBV3-2|NA
CASSLQGVEKLFF
>TRBJ2-1|TRBV7-7|NA
CASSLVPGQGNEQFF
>TRBJ2-3|TRBV7-6|NA
CASSLAPQAGVDFF
>TRBJ2-3|TRBV19|NA
CASSRTSGGLGDTQYF
>TRBJ1-5|TRBV28|NA
CASRDRGNQPQHF
>TRBJ2-2|TRBV7-3|once
CASSLYGTGTTGELFF
>TRBJ1-1|TRBV10-3|NA
CAISVDGGVEAFF
>TRBJ1-2|TRBV28|NA
CASSLDRANYGYTF
>TRBJ1-5|TRBV19|NA
CASGQGTSSQPQHF
>TRBJ2-7|TRBV10-3|NA
CAISESGQGPDEQYF
>TRBJ2-2|TRBV4-1|NA
CASSYGQGAVGELFF
>TRBJ2-3|TRBV11-2|once
CASSNRQGASTDTQYF
>TRBJ1-1|TRBV3-1/TRBV3-2|NA
CASSPTSPFAGGRTEAFF
>TRBJ1-2|TRBV5-1|NA
CASSAGTGFGYTF
>TRBJ1-6|TRBV5-6|NA
CASSLGDRFYTPLHF
>TRBJ2-1|TRBV24-1|NA
CATSDLVAGVYNEQFF
>TRBJ2-3|TRBV5-1|NA
CASSSPQGLLSTDTQYF
>TRBJ2-6|TRBV7-9|NA
CASSLGQGYTLGANVLTF
>TRBJ1-1|TRBV6-5|NA
CAAAIRNTEAFF
>TRBJ1-1|TRBV4-1|NA
CASSQEIQGALLGDSTEAFF
>TRBJ1-2|TRBV29-1|NA
CSVGSSYGYTF
>TRBJ2-5|TRBV5-1|NA
CASSTSISETQYF
>TRBJ1-2|TRBV19|NA
CASSISGYGYTF
>TRBJ2-1|TRBV4-1|NA
CASSQDRTSGGHEQFF
>TRBJ2-5|TRBV7-9|NA
CASSRSGNQETQYF
>TRBJ1-3|TRBV30|NA
CAWSWGGPGNTIYF